A selection of T cell receptor beta chains follows, all from one sample in a study of Ad26.COV2.S vaccination and SARS-CoV-2 variants. The repertoire was sequenced with immunoSEQ multiplex PCR; TCRdb's copy has only in-frame clones and lacks some. The sample has over 400,000 clones; 90% are singletons. This specimen consisted of peripheral blood, obtained in a trial of Ad26.COV2.S vaccine versus placebo. These receptors were obtained from a person aged 18-60 years who received the Ad26.COV2.S COVID-19 vaccine or a placebo. CDR3s include the opening cysteine and the closing phenylalanine or tryptophan. The D gene is left open where the match is weak. A clone size is listed for some rows: how often the clone was seen (once, few, many), or a class if it is expanded.

-	TRBV23-1	TRBD1	TRBJ1-2	CASSQSGTGGSYGYTF	TGCGCCAGCAGTCAATCCGGTACAGGGGGGAGCTATGGCTACACCTTC
-	TRBV7-9	-	TRBJ1-1	CASSPPRGYTEAFF	TGTGCCAGCAGCCCCCCCCGGGGGTACACTGAAGCTTTCTTT
-	TRBV6-2/TRBV6-3	-	TRBJ2-1	CASSSSTGSRFF	TGTGCCAGCAGTTCATCCACCGGGAGTCGGTTCTTC
-	TRBV11-3	TRBD2	TRBJ2-1	CASSPGLAGGSYNEQFF	TGTGCCAGCAGCCCGGGACTAGCGGGAGGGTCCTACAATGAGCAGTTCTTC
-	TRBV28	-	TRBJ1-2	CASRYSTGGYGYTF	TGTGCCAGCAGATACTCCACAGGCGGCTATGGCTACACCTTC
-	TRBV7-8	TRBD1	TRBJ1-5	CASSQGTDRADQPQHF	TGTGCCAGCAGCCAGGGCACCGACAGGGCGGATCAGCCCCAGCATTTT
-	TRBV7-9	-	TRBJ1-1	CASSSAGHTEAFF	TGTGCCAGCAGCTCCGCAGGGCACACTGAAGCTTTCTTT
-	TRBV7-9	-	TRBJ2-7	CASRDTGSSYEQYF	TGTGCCAGCAGGGACACCGGGAGCTCCTACGAGCAGTACTTC
-	TRBV4-2	TRBD1	TRBJ2-7	CASSRQGSYEQYF	TGTGCCAGCAGCCGACAGGGTTCCTACGAGCAGTACTTC
-	TRBV14	TRBD2	TRBJ2-7	CASSQARLAGPYF	TGTGCCAGCAGCCAGGCCCGACTAGCGGGACCGTACTTC
once	TRBV11-2	-	TRBJ1-6	CASSLDRTRRNSPLHF	TGTGCCAGCAGCTTAGATCGGACGCGCCGGAATTCACCCCTCCACTTT
-	TRBV12-3/TRBV12-4	-	TRBJ2-1	CASSTEFYEQFF	TGTGCCAGCAGTACCGAGTTTTATGAGCAGTTCTTC
once	TRBV7-3	-	TRBJ1-6	CASSQSGTAPLHF	TGTGCCAGCAGCCAATCAGGGACGGCACCCCTCCACTTT
-	TRBV14	-	TRBJ2-7	CASSLDGYEQYF	TGTGCCAGCAGCCTCGACGGCTACGAGCAGTACTTC
-	TRBV7-2	-	TRBJ1-1	CASSLGEGTEAFF	TGTGCCAGCAGCTTAGGGGAGGGAACTGAAGCTTTCTTT
-	TRBV4-1	-	TRBJ2-6	CASSVAGSGANVLTF	TGCGCCAGCAGCGTCGCAGGTTCTGGGGCCAACGTCCTGACTTTC
-	TRBV5-1	TRBD2	TRBJ2-3	CASSPSAGGGSTDTQYF	TGCGCCAGCAGCCCGTCCGCGGGGGGAGGTAGCACAGATACGCAGTATTTT
once	TRBV10-3	-	TRBJ1-2	CATGEGSIYGYTF	TGTGCCACCGGGGAGGGGAGTATCTATGGCTACACCTTC
-	TRBV5-5	-	TRBJ1-1	CASSLIGEGDTEAFF	TGTGCCAGCAGCTTAATCGGGGAGGGGGACACTGAAGCTTTCTTT
-	TRBV2	TRBD2	TRBJ2-5	CASSRGLESLAEETQYF	TGTGCCAGCAGTCGCGGACTAGAAAGTTTAGCTGAGGAGACCCAGTACTTC
-	TRBV6-4	-	TRBJ1-4	CASTAFYREKLFF	TGTGCCAGCACCGCCTTCTATCGAGAAAAACTGTTTTTT
-	TRBV19	TRBD2	TRBJ2-1	CASSPLWTSGLHRNEQFF	TGTGCCAGTAGTCCCCTCTGGACTAGCGGGCTTCACAGGAATGAGCAGTTCTTC
-	TRBV7-9	-	TRBJ2-5	CASSLGLQETQYF	TGTGCCAGCAGCCTTGGCTTGCAAGAGACCCAGTACTTC
-	TRBV24-1	TRBD1	TRBJ2-7	CATSDPGQGYEQYF	TGTGCCACCAGTGACCCCGGACAGGGCTACGAGCAGTACTTC
-	TRBV7-8	-	TRBJ1-2	CASSLAGSNYGYTF	TGTGCCAGCAGCTTAGCGGGCAGCAATTATGGCTACACCTTC
few	TRBV7-3	-	TRBJ2-2	CASSNTGSGELFF	TGTGCCAGCAGCAATACAGGGTCCGGGGAGCTGTTTTTT
once	TRBV7-9	TRBD1	TRBJ2-1	CASTSDRGLRNEQFF	TGTGCCAGCACTTCGGACAGGGGGCTCCGGAATGAGCAGTTCTTC
-	TRBV4-2	-	TRBJ2-3	CASGNEGITDTQYF	TGTGCCAGCGGCAATGAGGGAATCACAGATACGCAGTATTTT
few	TRBV7-9	-	TRBJ1-1	CASSLGGMEAFF	TGTGCCAGCAGCTTAGGGGGCATGGAAGCTTTCTTT
-	TRBV28	TRBD2	TRBJ2-3	CASSFPLAGGADTQYF	TGTGCCAGCAGTTTTCCCTTAGCGGGAGGGGCAGATACGCAGTATTTT
-	TRBV10-3	-	TRBJ2-2	CAISPTNTGELFF	TGTGCCATCAGTCCTACGAACACCGGGGAGCTGTTTTTT
-	TRBV28	TRBD2	TRBJ2-2	CASSSPSGNTGELFF	TGTGCCAGCAGTTCGCCTAGCGGTAACACCGGGGAGCTGTTTTTT
-	TRBV27	-	TRBJ2-1	CASSLRGRGFYNEQFF	TGTGCCAGCAGTTTACGGGGCAGAGGGTTTTACAATGAGCAGTTCTTC
-	TRBV25-1	-	TRBJ2-5	CASSESSQRGPKETQYF	TGTGCCAGCAGTGAATCATCCCAAAGAGGGCCCAAGGAGACCCAGTACTTC
-	TRBV11-3	TRBD1	TRBJ2-5	CASSPGTGAQETQYF	TGTGCCAGCAGCCCGGGGACAGGGGCCCAAGAGACCCAGTACTTC
-	TRBV6-1	-	TRBJ2-1	CASSEVWGVYNEQFF	TGTGCCAGCAGTGAGGTCTGGGGGGTCTACAATGAGCAGTTCTTC
once	TRBV4-2	-	TRBJ2-3	CASSQKQSTDTQYF	TGTGCCAGCAGCCAAAAACAGAGCACAGATACGCAGTATTTT
-	TRBV24-1	-	TRBJ2-2	CATSDLGGADGELFF	TGTGCCACCAGTGATTTAGGGGGGGCCGACGGGGAGCTGTTTTTT
-	TRBV11-3	-	TRBJ2-5	CASSKGLETQYF	TGTGCCAGCAGCAAGGGCTTAGAGACCCAGTACTTC
-	TRBV9	TRBD2	TRBJ2-1	CASSGAGTRNSYEQFF	TGTGCCAGCAGCGGCGCCGGGACTAGAAATTCATATGAGCAGTTCTTC
once	TRBV29-1	-	TRBJ1-5	CSARRGNQPQHF	TGCAGCGCCAGGAGAGGAAATCAGCCCCAGCATTTT
-	TRBV5-5	TRBD1	TRBJ1-6	CASSSEAQGASPLHF	TGTGCCAGCAGCTCGGAGGCCCAGGGGGCTTCACCCCTCCACTTT
-	TRBV3-1/TRBV3-2	-	TRBJ2-3	CASSQVGLSASTDTQYF	TGTGCCAGCAGCCAAGTCGGACTGTCTGCTAGCACAGATACGCAGTATTTT
-	TRBV7-2	-	TRBJ1-1	CASSRWTENTEAFF	TGTGCCAGCAGCCGTTGGACAGAAAACACTGAAGCTTTCTTT
-	TRBV10-3	-	TRBJ1-1	CAISGLDTEAFF	TGTGCCATCAGTGGTCTGGACACTGAAGCTTTCTTT
-	TRBV7-3	-	TRBJ2-5	CASSSIWDGEETQYF	TGTGCCAGCAGCTCCATATGGGACGGAGAAGAGACCCAGTACTTC
once	TRBV7-9	TRBD2	TRBJ2-1	CASSPYPSGRAEEQFF	TGTGCCAGCAGCCCCTACCCCAGCGGGAGGGCAGAAGAGCAGTTCTTC
-	TRBV7-9	-	TRBJ2-5	CASSAGPIRETQYF	TGTGCCAGCAGCGCCGGTCCCATTCGGGAGACCCAGTACTTC
-	TRBV3-1/TRBV3-2	-	TRBJ2-2	CASSLQGPGELFF	TGTGCCAGCAGCCTGCAGGGCCCCGGGGAGCTGTTTTTT
-	TRBV5-1	-	TRBJ2-1	CASSLSSAPYNEQFF	TGCGCCAGCAGCCTCTCTAGCGCCCCCTACAATGAGCAGTTCTTC
-	TRBV7-2	TRBD2	TRBJ2-6	CASTPGLAGFGANVLTF	TGTGCCAGCACCCCGGGACTAGCGGGATTTGGGGCCAACGTCCTGACTTTC
-	TRBV7-2	-	TRBJ2-2	CASSLRLAGVGELFF	TGTGCCAGCAGCTTACGCCTCGCGGGTGTCGGGGAGCTGTTTTTT
-	TRBV28	TRBD1	TRBJ1-2	CASNPQGLLGYTF	TGTGCCAGCAACCCACAGGGGCTGTTGGGCTACACCTTC
once	TRBV5-1	TRBD1	TRBJ2-1	CASSMDRGDNEQFF	TGCGCCAGCAGCATGGACAGGGGCGACAATGAGCAGTTCTTC
once	TRBV19	-	TRBJ1-5	CASSIDRRQDQPQHF	TGTGCCAGTAGTATAGATCGAAGGCAGGATCAGCCCCAGCATTTT
-	TRBV6-5	-	TRBJ1-5	CASSWGNQPQHF	TGTGCCAGCAGTTGGGGTAATCAGCCCCAGCATTTT
-	TRBV9	-	TRBJ2-7	CASSLGGGDEQYF	TGTGCCAGCAGCCTCGGCGGGGGCGACGAGCAGTACTTC
-	TRBV27	TRBD2	TRBJ2-1	CASSLVREGLWEQFF	TGTGCCAGCAGTTTAGTGCGGGAGGGCCTGTGGGAGCAGTTCTTC
-	TRBV9	-	TRBJ2-5	CASSVEASGDRQETQYF	TGTGCCAGCAGCGTAGAGGCTAGCGGGGACAGGCAAGAGACCCAGTACTTC
-	TRBV10-1	-	TRBJ1-5	CASRTKDGLNYPPVGSNQPQHF	TGCGCCAGCAGGACGAAGGACGGACTAAACTATCCCCCGGTGGGCAGCAATCAGCCCCAGCATTTT